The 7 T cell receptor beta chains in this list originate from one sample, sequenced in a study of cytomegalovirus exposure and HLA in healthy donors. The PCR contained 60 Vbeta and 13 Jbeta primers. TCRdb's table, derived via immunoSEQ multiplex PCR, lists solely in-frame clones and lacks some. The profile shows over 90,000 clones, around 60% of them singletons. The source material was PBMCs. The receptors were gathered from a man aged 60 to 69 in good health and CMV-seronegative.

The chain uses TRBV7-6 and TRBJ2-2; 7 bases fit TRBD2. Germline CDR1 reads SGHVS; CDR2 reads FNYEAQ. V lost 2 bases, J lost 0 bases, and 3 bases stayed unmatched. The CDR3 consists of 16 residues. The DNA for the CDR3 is TGTGCCAGCAGCTTAACTGGGACTACGAACACCGGGGAGCTGTTTTTT. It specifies CASSLTGTTNTGELFF. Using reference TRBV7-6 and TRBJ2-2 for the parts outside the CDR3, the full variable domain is GAGVSQSPRYKVTKRGQDVALRCDPISGHVSLYWYRQALGQGPEFLTYFNYEAQQDKSGLPNDRFSAERPEGSISTLTIQRTEQRDSAMYRCASSLTGTTNTGELFFGEGSRLTVL.

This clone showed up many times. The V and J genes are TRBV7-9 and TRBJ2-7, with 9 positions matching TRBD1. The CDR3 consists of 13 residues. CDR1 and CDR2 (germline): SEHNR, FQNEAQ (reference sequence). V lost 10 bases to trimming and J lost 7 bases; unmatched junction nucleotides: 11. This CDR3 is CATMDRGWVEQYF. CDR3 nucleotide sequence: TGTGCCACCATGGACAGGGGATGGGTGGAGCAGTACTTC.

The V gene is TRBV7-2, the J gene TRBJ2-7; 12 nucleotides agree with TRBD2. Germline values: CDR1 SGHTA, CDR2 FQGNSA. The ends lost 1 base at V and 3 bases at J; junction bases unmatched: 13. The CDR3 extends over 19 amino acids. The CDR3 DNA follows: TGTGCCAGCAGCTTAGGCCGGGCTAGCGGGGGGGCCGCAATCTACGAGCAGTACTTC. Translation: CASSLGRASGGAAIYEQYF.

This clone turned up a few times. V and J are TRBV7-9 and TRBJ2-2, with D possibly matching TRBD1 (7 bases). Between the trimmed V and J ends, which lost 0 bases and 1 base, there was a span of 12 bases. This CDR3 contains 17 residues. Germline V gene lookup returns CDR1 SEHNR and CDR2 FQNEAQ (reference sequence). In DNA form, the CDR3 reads TGTGCCAGCAGCTTAGCTCGGGGGACAGTGAACACCGGGGAGCTGTTTTTT. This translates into CASSLARGTVNTGELFF.

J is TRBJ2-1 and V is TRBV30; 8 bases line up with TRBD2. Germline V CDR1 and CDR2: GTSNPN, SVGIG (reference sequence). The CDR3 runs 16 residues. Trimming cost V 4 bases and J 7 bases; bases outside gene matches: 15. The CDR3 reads CAWKKTGTRDSNEQFF. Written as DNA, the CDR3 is TGTGCCTGGAAAAAAACCGGGACTAGGGATTCAAATGAGCAGTTCTTC.

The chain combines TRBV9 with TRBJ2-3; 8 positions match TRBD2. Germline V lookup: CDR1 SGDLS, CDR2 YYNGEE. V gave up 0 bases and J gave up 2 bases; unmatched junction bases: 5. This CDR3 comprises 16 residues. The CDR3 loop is CASSVGGSGNTDTQYF. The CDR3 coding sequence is TGTGCCAGCAGCGTAGGAGGTAGCGGGAACACAGATACGCAGTATTTT. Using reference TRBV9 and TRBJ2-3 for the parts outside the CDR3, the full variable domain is DSGVTQTPKHLITATGQRVTLRCSPRSGDLSVYWYQQSLDQGLQFLIQYYNGEERAKGNILERFSAQQFPDLHSELNLSSLELGDSALYFCASSVGGSGNTDTQYFGPGTRLTVL.

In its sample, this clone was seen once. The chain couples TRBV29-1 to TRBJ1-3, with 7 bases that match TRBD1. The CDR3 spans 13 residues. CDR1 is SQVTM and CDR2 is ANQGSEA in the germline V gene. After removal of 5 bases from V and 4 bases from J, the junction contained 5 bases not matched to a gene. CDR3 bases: TGCAGCGTTAACGAGGGACAGGGAAACACCATATATTTT. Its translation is CSVNEGQGNTIYF.